The 2 T cell receptor beta chains in this list originate from one sample, sequenced in a study of T-cell reconstitution after alpha-beta-depleted transplantation in children listed by TCRdb under 2016. Libraries were constructed by PCR. The instrument was an Illumina HiSeq 2500. Molecular barcoding was employed in the preparation of TCR libraries, with unique molecular identifiers being used to normalize TCRbeta repertoire quantification. The raw public data were reprocessed by TCRdb itself: fastp quality trimming at Q25, MiXCR clonotype calling, in-frame beta chains only. One record per CDR3 amino acid sequence lists the most common genes and DNA. This sample has roughly 610,000 distinct CDR3 sequences in its table, and about 10% of those were observed once. The ten largest clonotypes hold about 4.2% of the sample. The sequences come from PBMCs from the stem cell graft donor, collected from the stem cell graft. The source of these receptors is a human donor who donated a stem cell graft to a child with acute myeloid leukemia.

V and J are TRBV2 and TRBJ2-2; 11 nucleotides match TRBD2. CDR1 SNHLY and CDR2 FYNNEI come from the germline V gene. J lost 3 bases, V lost 7 bases, and 10 bases had no gene match. This CDR3 comprises 17 residues. For the CDR3, the DNA is TGTGCCAGCACCTTGACGGGACTAGCGGAAGACACCGGGGAGCTGTTTTTT. The encoded protein is CASTLTGLAEDTGELFF.

The rearrangement uses TRBV20-1 and TRBJ2-5; D may be TRBD2 (6 bases). The CDR3 contains 13 residues. The ends were cut back, 6 bases at V and 4 bases at J, with 15 bases in the middle. Germline V lookup: CDR1 DFQATT, CDR2 SNEGSKA (reference sequence). Here the CDR3 reads CSAGLQGPETQYF. Here the CDR3 DNA reads TGCAGTGCGGGACTTCAGGGACCAGAGACCCAGTACTTC.